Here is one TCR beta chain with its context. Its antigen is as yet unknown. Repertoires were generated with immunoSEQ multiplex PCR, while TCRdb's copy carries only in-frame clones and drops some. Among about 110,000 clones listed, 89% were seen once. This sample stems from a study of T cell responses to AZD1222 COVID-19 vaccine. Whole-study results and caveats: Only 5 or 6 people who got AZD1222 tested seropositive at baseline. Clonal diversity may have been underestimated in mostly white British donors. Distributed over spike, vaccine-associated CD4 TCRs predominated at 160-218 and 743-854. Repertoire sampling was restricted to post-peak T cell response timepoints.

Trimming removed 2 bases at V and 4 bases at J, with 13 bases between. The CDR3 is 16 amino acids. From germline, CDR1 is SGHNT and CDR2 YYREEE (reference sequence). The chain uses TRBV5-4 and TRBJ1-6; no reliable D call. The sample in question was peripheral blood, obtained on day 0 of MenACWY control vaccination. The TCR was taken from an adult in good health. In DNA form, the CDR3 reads TGTGCCAGCAGCTTACGGTCCGACCTTTATAATTCACCCCTCCACTTT. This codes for CASSLRSDLYNSPLHF. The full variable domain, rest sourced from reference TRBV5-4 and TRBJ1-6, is ETGVTQSPTHLIKTRGQQVTLRCSSQSGHNTVSWYQQALGQGPQFIFQYYREEENGRGNFPPRFSGLQFPNYSSELNVNALELDDSALYLCASSLRSDLYNSPLHFGNGTRLTVT.